This T cell receptor beta chain was retrieved from a study of molecular identifiers for immune sequencing clone quantification. This clonotype was seen repeatedly, ten times or more. Germline CDR1 MNHNS, CDR2 SASEGT. CDR3 length equals 16 residues. V was clipped by 2 bases and J by 4 bases; unmatched bases: 10. The bulk TCR libraries were made with methods described before and with listed TCR primers. TCRdb redid the calling of the PCR reads with MiXCR, one entry per CDR3 protein. The table includes a few hundred thousand distinct CDR3 sequences, 20% to 25% detected once. The sequencing input was naive CD8+ T cells from blood, with Jurkat cell RNA spiked in. Specified subset: FACS-sorted CD8+CD4-CCR7+CD45RA+ naive T cells. V and J are TRBV6-1 and TRBJ2-5; TRBD1 matches 7 bases. The clonotype originates from a human donor in good health. Some libraries in this study had Jurkat cell RNA spiked in. Written as DNA, the CDR3 is TGTGCCAGCAGTGAATTTGGTGACAGGGTAGCAGAGACCCAGTACTTC. Translation gives CASSEFGDRVAETQYF.